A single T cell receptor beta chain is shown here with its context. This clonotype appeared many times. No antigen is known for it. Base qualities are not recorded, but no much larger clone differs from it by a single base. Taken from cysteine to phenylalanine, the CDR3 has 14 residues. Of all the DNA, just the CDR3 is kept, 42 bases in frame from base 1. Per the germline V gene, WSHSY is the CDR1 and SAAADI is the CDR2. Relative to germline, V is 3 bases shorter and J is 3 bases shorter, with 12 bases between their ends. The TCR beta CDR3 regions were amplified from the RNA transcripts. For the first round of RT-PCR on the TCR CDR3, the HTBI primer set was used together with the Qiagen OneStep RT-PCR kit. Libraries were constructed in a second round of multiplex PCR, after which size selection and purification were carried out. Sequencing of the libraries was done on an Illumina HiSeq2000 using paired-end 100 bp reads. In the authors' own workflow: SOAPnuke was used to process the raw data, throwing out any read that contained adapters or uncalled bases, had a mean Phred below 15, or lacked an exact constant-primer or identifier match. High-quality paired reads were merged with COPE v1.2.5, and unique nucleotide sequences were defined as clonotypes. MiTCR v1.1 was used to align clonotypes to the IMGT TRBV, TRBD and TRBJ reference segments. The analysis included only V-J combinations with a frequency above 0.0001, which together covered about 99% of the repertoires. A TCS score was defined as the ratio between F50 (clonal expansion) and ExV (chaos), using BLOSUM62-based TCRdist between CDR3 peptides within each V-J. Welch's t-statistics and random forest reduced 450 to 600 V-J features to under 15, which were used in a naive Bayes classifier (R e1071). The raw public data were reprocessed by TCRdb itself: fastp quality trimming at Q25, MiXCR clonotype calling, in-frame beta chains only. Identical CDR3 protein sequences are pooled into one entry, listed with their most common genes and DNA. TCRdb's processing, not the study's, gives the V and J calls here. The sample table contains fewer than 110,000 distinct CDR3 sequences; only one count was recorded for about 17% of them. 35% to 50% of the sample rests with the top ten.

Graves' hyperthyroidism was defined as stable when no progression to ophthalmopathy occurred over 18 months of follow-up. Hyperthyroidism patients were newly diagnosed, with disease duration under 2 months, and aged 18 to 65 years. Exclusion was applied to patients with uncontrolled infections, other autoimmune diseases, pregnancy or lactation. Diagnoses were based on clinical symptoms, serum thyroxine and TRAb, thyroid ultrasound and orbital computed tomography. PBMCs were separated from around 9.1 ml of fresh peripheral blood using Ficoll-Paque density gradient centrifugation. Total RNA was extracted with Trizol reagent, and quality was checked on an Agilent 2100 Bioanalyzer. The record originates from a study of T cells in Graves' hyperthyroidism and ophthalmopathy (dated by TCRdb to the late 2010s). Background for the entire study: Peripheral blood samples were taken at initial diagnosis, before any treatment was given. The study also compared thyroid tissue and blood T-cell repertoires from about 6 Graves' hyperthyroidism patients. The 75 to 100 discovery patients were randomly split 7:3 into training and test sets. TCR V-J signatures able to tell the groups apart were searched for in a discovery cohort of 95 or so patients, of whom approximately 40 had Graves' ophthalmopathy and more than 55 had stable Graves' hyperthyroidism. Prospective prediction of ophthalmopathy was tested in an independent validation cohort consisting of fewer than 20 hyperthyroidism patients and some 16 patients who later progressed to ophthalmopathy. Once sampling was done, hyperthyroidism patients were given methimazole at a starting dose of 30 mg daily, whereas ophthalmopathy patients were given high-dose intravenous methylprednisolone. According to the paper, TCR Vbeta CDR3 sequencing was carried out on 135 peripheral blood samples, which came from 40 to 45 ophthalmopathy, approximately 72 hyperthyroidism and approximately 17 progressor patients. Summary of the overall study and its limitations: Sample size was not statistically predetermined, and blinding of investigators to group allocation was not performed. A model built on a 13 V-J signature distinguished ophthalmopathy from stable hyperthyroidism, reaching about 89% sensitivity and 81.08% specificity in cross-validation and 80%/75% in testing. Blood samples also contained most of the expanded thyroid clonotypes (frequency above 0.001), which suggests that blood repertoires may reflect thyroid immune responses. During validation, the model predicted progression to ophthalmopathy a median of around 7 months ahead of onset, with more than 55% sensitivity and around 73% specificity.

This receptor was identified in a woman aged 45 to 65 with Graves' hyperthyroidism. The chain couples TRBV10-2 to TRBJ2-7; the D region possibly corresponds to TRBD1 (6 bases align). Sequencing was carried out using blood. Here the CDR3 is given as CASSDRRGHYEQYF. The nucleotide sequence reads TGCGCCAGCAGTGATCGTAGGGGACACTACGAGCAGTACTTC.